This T cell receptor beta chain was captured in a study of T-cell reconstitution after alpha-beta-depleted transplantation in children. TCRbeta library preparation incorporated unique molecular identifiers. TCRdb redid the calling of the PCR reads with MiXCR, one entry per CDR3 protein. The repertoire consists of about 240,000 distinct CDR3 sequences, with roughly 23% occurring once and the leading ten covering approximately 2.5%. CDR3 size: 12 residues. Germline V gene data show CDR1 as DFQATT and CDR2 as SNEGSKA (reference sequence). V gave up 6 bases and J gave up 3 bases, with 12 bases separating them. This clonotype was seen only a few times. Its matching antigen is unknown. Overall study findings and caveats: Most T-cell counts and diversity one year after the transplant came from T cells that were newly produced. Alpha-beta T cells present about two months after transplant were reported to originate from several hundred expanded graft clones. After transplant, high TCRbeta diversity at day 60 in some patients arose from surviving recipient T cells and thymic progenitors.

The receptor comes from a girl aged 2-10 years with Fanconi anemia, due to receive a stem cell transplant. The specimen comprised PBMCs, sampled before TCRalphabeta/CD19-depleted stem cell transplant. J is TRBJ2-7 and V is TRBV20-1; TRBD2 might be the D (6 bases). The CDR3 is CSARGLVYEQYF. The DNA for the CDR3 is TGCAGTGCCCGGGGACTCGTCTACGAGCAGTACTTC.